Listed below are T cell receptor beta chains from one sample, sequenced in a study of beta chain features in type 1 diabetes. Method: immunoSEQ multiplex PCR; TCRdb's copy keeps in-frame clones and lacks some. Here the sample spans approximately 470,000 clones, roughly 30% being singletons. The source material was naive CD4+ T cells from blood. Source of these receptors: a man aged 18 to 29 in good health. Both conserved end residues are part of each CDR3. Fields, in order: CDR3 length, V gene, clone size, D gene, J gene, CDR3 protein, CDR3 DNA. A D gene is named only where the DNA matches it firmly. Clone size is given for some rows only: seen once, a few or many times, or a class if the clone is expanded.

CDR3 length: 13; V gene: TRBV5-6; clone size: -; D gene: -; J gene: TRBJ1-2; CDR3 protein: CASSTRRDGGYTF; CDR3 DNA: TGTGCCAGCAGCACTCGGAGGGACGGTGGCTACACCTTC
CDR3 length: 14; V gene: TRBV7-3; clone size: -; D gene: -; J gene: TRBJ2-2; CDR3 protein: CASSQGSFAGELFF; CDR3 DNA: TGTGCCAGCAGCCAGGGCAGCTTCGCCGGGGAGCTGTTTTTT
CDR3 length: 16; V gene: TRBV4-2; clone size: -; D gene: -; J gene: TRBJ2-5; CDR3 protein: CASSQGRRIDQETQYF; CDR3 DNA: TGTGCCAGCAGCCAAGGGAGGCGGATCGATCAAGAGACCCAGTACTTC
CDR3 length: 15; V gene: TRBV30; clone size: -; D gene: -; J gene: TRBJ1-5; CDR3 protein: CAWSLQTGSNQPQHF; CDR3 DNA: TGTGCCTGGAGTCTCCAAACCGGTAGCAATCAGCCCCAGCATTTT
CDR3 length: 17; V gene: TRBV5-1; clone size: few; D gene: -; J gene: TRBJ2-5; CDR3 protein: CASSLDPLGGMGETQYF; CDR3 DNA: TGCGCCAGCAGCTTGGACCCTCTAGGCGGGATGGGAGAGACCCAGTACTTC
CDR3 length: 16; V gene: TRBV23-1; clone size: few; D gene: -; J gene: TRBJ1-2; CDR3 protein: CASSQSIYPEYYGYTF; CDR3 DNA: TGCGCCAGCAGTCAATCGATTTATCCGGAGTACTATGGCTACACCTTC
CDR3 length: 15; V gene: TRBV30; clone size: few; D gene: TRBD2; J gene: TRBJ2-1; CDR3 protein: CALRPLAGAYNEQFF; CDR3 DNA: TGTGCCTTGAGGCCACTAGCGGGGGCCTACAATGAGCAGTTCTTC
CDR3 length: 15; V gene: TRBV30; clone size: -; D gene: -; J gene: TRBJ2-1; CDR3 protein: CAWSRGPSHGNEQFF; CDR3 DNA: TGTGCCTGGTCGAGGGGACCGAGTCATGGGAATGAGCAGTTCTTC
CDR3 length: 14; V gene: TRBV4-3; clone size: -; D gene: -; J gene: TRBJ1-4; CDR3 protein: CASSQDRGDEKLFF; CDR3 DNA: TGCGCCAGCAGCCAAGACCGGGGAGATGAAAAACTGTTTTTT
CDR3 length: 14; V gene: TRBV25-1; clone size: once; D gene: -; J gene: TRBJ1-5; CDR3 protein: CASSEWGLGQPQHF; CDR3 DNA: TGTGCCAGCAGTGAATGGGGGTTGGGACAGCCCCAGCATTTT
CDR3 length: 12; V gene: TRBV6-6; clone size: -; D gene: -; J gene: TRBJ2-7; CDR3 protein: CASSLSSYEQYF; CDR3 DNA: TGTGCCAGCAGTTTAAGCTCCTACGAGCAGTACTTC
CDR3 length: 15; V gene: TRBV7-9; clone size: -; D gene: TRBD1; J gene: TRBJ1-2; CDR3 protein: CASSQGQHPLYGYTF; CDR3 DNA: TGTGCCAGCAGCCAGGGACAGCATCCTCTCTATGGCTACACCTTC
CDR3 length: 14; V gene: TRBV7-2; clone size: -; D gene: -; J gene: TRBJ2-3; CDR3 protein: CASSSGLSTDTQYF; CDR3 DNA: TGTGCCAGCAGCTCCGGACTCAGCACAGATACGCAGTATTTT
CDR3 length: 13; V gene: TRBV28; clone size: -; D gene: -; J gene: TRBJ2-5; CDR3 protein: CASSSPGQETQYF; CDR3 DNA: TGTGCCAGCAGTTCACCGGGCCAAGAGACCCAGTACTTC
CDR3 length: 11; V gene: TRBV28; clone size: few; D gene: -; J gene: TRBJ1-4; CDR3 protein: CASLLNEKLFF; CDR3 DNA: TGTGCCAGCCTCCTTAATGAAAAACTGTTTTTT
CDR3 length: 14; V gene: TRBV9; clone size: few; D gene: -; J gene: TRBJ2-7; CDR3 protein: CASSVGQGTYEQYF; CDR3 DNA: TGTGCCAGCAGCGTAGGCCAGGGCACCTACGAGCAGTACTTC
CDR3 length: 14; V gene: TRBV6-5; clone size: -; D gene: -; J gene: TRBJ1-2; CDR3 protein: CASSYSGPNYGYTF; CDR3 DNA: TGTGCCAGCAGTTACTCGGGGCCTAACTATGGCTACACCTTC
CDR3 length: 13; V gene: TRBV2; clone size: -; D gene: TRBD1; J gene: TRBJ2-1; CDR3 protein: CASSEDRGDEQFF; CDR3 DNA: TGTGCCAGCAGCGAGGACAGGGGCGATGAGCAGTTCTTC
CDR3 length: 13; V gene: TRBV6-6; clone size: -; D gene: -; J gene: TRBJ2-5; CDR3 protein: CASSYSSGETQYF; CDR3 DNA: TGTGCCAGCAGTTACTCGAGTGGGGAGACCCAGTACTTC
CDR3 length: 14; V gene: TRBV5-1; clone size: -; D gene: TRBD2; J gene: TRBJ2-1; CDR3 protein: CASSSGTSFDEQFF; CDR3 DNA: TGCGCCAGCAGCAGCGGGACTAGCTTCGATGAGCAGTTCTTC
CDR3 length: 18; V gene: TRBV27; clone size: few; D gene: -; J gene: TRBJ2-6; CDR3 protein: CASSLRRGAYEGANVLTF; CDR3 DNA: TGTGCCAGCAGTTTAAGGAGAGGGGCGTACGAAGGGGCCAACGTCCTGACTTTC
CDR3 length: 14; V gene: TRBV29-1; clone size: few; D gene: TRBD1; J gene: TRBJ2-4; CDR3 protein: CSVNPPGQQNIQYF; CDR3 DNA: TGCAGCGTCAACCCCCCGGGACAGCAAAACATTCAGTACTTC
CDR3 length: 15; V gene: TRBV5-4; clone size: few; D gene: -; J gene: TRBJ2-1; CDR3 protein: CASSPRGKLYNEQFF; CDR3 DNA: TGTGCCAGCAGCCCGAGGGGGAAGCTCTACAATGAGCAGTTCTTC
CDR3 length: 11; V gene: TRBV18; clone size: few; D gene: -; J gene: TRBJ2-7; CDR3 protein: CASSTLYEQYF; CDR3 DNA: TGTGCCAGCTCAACCCTCTACGAGCAGTACTTC
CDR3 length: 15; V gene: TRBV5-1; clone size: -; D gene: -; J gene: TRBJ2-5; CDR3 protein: CASSSNTYAQETQYF; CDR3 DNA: TGCGCCAGCAGCTCGAATACCTACGCCCAAGAGACCCAGTACTTC
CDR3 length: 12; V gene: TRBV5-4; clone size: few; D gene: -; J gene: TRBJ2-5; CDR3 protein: CASSLATETQYF; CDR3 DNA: TGTGCCAGCAGCTTGGCGACGGAGACCCAGTACTTC
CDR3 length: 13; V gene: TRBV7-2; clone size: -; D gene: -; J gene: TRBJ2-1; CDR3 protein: CASSLKRGNEQFF; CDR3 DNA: TGTGCCAGCAGTCTAAAAAGGGGTAATGAGCAGTTCTTC
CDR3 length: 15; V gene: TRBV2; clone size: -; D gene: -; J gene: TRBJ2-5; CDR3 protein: CASSAFPGALETQYF; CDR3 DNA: TGTGCCAGCAGCGCATTCCCGGGAGCCCTGGAGACCCAGTACTTC
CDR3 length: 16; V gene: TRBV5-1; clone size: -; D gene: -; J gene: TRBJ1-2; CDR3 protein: CASSSGDSGTHYGYTF; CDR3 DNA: TGCGCCAGCAGCTCTGGGGATTCCGGGACACACTATGGCTACACCTTC
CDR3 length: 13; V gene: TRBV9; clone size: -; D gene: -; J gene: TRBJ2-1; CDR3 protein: CASSSGSYNEQFF; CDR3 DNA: TGTGCCAGCAGCTCCGGGAGTTACAATGAGCAGTTCTTC
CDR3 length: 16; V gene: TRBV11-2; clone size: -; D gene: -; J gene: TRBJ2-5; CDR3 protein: CASSIAGHSWGETQYF; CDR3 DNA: TGTGCCAGCAGCATAGCCGGGCACTCTTGGGGCGAGACCCAGTACTTC